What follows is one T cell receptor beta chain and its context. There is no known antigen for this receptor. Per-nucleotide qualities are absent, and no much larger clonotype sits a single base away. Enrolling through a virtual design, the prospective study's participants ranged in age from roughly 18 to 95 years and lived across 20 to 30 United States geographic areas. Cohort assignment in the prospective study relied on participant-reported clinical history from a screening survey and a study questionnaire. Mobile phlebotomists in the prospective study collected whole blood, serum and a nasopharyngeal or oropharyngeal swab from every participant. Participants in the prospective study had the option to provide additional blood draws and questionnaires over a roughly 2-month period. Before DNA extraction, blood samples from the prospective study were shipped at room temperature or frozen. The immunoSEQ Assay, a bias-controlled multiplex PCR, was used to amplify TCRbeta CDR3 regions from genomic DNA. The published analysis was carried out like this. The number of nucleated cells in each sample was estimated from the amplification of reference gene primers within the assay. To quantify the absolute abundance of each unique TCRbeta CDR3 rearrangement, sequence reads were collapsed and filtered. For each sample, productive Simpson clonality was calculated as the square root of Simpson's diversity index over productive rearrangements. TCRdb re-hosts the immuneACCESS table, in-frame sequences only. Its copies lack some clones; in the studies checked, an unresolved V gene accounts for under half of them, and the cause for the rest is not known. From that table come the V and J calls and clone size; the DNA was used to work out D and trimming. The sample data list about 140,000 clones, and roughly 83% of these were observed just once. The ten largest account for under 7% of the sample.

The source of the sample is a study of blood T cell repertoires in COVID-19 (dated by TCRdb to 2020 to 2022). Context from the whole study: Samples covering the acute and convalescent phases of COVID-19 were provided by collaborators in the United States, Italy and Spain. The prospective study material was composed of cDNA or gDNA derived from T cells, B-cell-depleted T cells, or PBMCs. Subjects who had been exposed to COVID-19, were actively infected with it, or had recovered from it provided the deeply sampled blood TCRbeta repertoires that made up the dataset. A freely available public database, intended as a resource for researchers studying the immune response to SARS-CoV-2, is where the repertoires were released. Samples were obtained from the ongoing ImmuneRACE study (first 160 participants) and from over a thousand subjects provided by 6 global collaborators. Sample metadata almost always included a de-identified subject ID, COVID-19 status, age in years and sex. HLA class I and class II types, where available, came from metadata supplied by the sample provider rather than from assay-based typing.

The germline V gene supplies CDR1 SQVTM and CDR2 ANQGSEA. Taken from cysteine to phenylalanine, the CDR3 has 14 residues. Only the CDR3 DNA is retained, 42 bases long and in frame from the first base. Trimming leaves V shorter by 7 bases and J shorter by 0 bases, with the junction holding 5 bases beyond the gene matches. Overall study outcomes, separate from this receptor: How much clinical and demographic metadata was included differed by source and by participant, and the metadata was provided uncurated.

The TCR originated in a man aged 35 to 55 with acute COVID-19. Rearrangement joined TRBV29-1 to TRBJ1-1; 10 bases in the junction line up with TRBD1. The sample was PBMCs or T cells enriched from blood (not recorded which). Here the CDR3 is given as CSDSGTGVNTEAFF. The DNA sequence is TGCAGCGATTCCGGGACAGGGGTGAACACTGAAGCTTTCTTT.